What follows are 14 T cell receptor beta chains derived from one specimen sequenced in a study of Ad26.COV2.S vaccination and SARS-CoV-2 variants. Treatment reported: around 19 received Ad26.COV2.S at low or high dose, single or two shots; a few received placebo; per-sample allocation not given. The study sampled participants on day 63 after the first vaccine or placebo injection. The data were produced by immunoSEQ multiplex PCR, yet TCRdb's version contains in-frame clones alone and is incomplete. The profile covers about 680,000 clones, with 70% to 90% appearing a single time and about 1.5% taken by the ten largest. This specimen was peripheral blood, taken in a trial of Ad26.COV2.S vaccine versus placebo. The receptors were gathered from a person between 18 and 65 years old who received the Ad26.COV2.S COVID-19 vaccine or a placebo.

The V and J genes are TRBV19 and TRBJ1-4, with TRBD1 identical over 9 bases. CDR1 is LNHDA, CDR2 SQIVND, per germline (reference sequence). V dropped 2 bases and J dropped 6; count of bases not matched to a gene: 13. The CDR3 length is 18 residues. The CDR3 DNA follows: TGTGCCAGTAGTATAAGTCCAATAAGGCGGACAGGGGATGAAAAACTGTTTTTT. Protein product: CASSISPIRRTGDEKLFF.

This chain uses TRBV18 with TRBJ2-7, with 9 bases that match TRBD1. The CDR3 is made up of 15 amino acids. Germline assignment: CDR1 KGHSH and CDR2 LQKENI. With V trimmed by 2 bases and J by 6 bases, 8 bases remained unmatched. CDR3 loop: CASSPDSDRGSEQYF. In nucleotides, the CDR3 is TGTGCCAGCTCACCAGACTCGGACAGGGGAAGCGAGCAGTACTTC.

Comments on this clone: Different DNA sequences within this sample yield the same CDR3. The chain is built from TRBV19 and TRBJ1-5, with 10 bases aligning to TRBD1. Germline lookup yields CDR1 LNHDA and CDR2 SQIVND (reference sequence). The CDR3 consists of 14 residues. The V and J ends lost 5 bases and 6 bases, in that order; junction bases with no gene match: 4. Written as DNA, the CDR3 is TGTGCCAGTAGTTCGGACAGGGGGAGTCAGCCCCAGCATTTT. Translated, it gives CASSSDRGSQPQHF.

The chain has TRBV24-1 and TRBJ2-1, with D perhaps TRBD1 (6 bases). Trimming took 10 bases from V and 6 from J, leaving 15 bases between them. In germline, CDR1 is KGHDR, CDR2 SFDVKD. The CDR3 is made up of 13 amino acids. CDR3 nucleotide sequence: TGTGCCACACAGGGCGTAATATCCAATGAGCAGTTCTTC. This codes for CATQGVISNEQFF.

This sequence joins TRBV5-1 and TRBJ2-2, with D unresolved. The germline V gene has CDR1 SGHRS and CDR2 YFSETQ. The CDR3 runs to 14 residues. V dropped 0 bases and J dropped 1 base, with 4 bases sitting between them. The CDR3 is CASSLDENTGELFF. The CDR3 coding sequence is TGCGCCAGCAGCTTGGATGAGAACACCGGGGAGCTGTTTTTT.

CDR3 DNA sequence: TGCGCCACCCGTTGGGGGCAGTTTGGGGCCAACGTCCTGACTTTC. It encodes CATRWGQFGANVLTF. The chain carries TRBV5-1 and TRBJ2-6, with D perhaps matching TRBD1 (6 bases). The length of the CDR3 is 15 residues. The germline V and J ends were trimmed by 9 bases and 3 bases, with 16 bases remaining between them. Germline assignment: CDR1 SGHRS and CDR2 YFSETQ.

This clone was detected only once. V gene TRBV7-9 combines with J gene TRBJ2-1, with unresolved D. Trimming stripped 4 bases from V and 4 bases from J, with 14 bases between. This CDR3 spans 15 amino acids. Germline loops: CDR1 SEHNR, CDR2 FQNEAQ (reference sequence). The CDR3 bases are TGTGCCAGCAGCTCGGAAAGTATTCCATACAATGAGCAGTTCTTC. Translating it yields CASSSESIPYNEQFF. Supplemented by reference TRBV7-9 and TRBJ2-1, the full variable domain reads DTGVSQNPRHKITKRGQNVTFRCDPISEHNRLYWYRQTLGQGPEFLTYFQNEAQLEKSRLLSDRFSAERPKGSFSTLEIQRTEQGDSAMYLCASSSESIPYNEQFFGPGTRLTVL.

The gene calls are TRBV9 and TRBJ2-7; TRBD1 is a possible D gene (6 bases). V was shortened by 0 bases and J by 5 bases, with 12 bases between the two germline ends. Germline CDR1 reads SGDLS; CDR2 reads YYNGEE. The CDR3 is 14 amino acids. CDR3 bases: TGTGCCAGCAGCGTAGACGGCAGGGGCCACGAGCAGTACTTC. Its protein is CASSVDGRGHEQYF.

This chain joins TRBV24-1 and TRBJ1-5; 9 bases are shared with TRBD1. Looked up from germline, CDR1 is KGHDR and CDR2 is SFDVKD. The CDR3 spans 14 residues. Trimming cost V 3 bases and J 8 bases; bases outside gene matches: 4. In nucleotides, the CDR3 is TGTGCCACCAGTGATCCGGGACAGGGTGAGCCCCAGCATTTT. This codes for CATSDPGQGEPQHF.

The V and J genes are TRBV19 and TRBJ1-1, with TRBD1 matching 10 bases. There are 15 residues in the CDR3. CDR1 and CDR2 (germline): LNHDA, SQIVND (reference sequence). The ends lost 7 bases at V and 4 bases at J; junction bases unmatched: 9. The CDR3 DNA reads as TGTGCCAGTATCGACAGGGGGCGCGGTAGCACTGAAGCTTTCTTT. Translation: CASIDRGRGSTEAFF. The full variable domain, with the rest looked up from reference TRBV19 and TRBJ1-1, is DGGITQSPKYLFRKEGQNVTLSCEQNLNHDAMYWYRQDPGQGLRLIYYSQIVNDFQKGDIAEGYSVSREKKESFPLTVTSAQKNPTAFYLCASIDRGRGSTEAFFGQGTRLTVV.

The V and J genes are TRBV6-5 and TRBJ1-6; the D is unclear. This CDR3 region has 15 residues. Germline CDR1 and CDR2: MNHEY and SVGAGI. V was cut by 2 bases and J by 0 bases, with 5 bases left in between. DNA for the CDR3: TGTGCCAGCAGTTACGGCAACTCCTATAATTCACCCCTCCACTTT. Its translation: CASSYGNSYNSPLHF.

The chain is built from TRBV4-1 and TRBJ2-5; 9 bases are shared with TRBD2. This CDR3 is built from 16 residues. Germline loops: CDR1 MGHRA, CDR2 YSYEKL. Trimming cost V 3 bases and J 3 bases; bases outside gene matches: 8. In DNA form, the CDR3 reads TGCGCCAGCAGCCAGCGAGCGGGGGGCTCCAAAGAGACCCAGTACTTC. It yields the protein CASSQRAGGSKETQYF.

The gene calls are TRBV30 and TRBJ2-5; TRBD2 aligns across 12 bases. The V gene end was trimmed by 0 bases and the J gene end by 4 bases; junction bases not matched to a gene: 9. Germline-derived CDR1 and CDR2 are GTSNPN and SVGIG (reference sequence). This CDR3 is built from 17 residues. The CDR3 sequence is CAWSVGVSTSGGETQYF. CDR3 nucleotide sequence: TGTGCCTGGAGTGTCGGTGTCTCGACTAGCGGGGGAGAGACCCAGTACTTC.

The V gene is TRBV19, the J gene TRBJ2-5; 8 nucleotides align to TRBD1. Per the germline V gene, CDR1 is LNHDA and CDR2 is SQIVND (reference sequence). This CDR3 is built from 15 residues. Losses at the gene ends were 4 bases for V and 2 bases for J; bases not matched to a gene: 6. In DNA form, the CDR3 reads TGTGCCAGTAGTAGACCCGGGACAGGACAAGAGACCCAGTACTTC. It codes for CASSRPGTGQETQYF.